These 9 T cell receptor beta chains came from one sample sequenced in a study of blood T cell repertoires in COVID-19. Sequencing was performed with immunoSEQ multiplex PCR; in TCRdb, only in-frame clones are kept and a portion is missing. Among around 300,000 clones listed, roughly 89% were seen once. The specimen was PBMCs or T cells enriched from blood (not recorded which). The receptors come from a woman aged 18 to 35 with acute COVID-19.

The V call is TRBV2, the J call TRBJ2-7; D might be TRBD1 (6 bases). The CDR3 length is 13 residues. Germline CDR1 reads SNHLY; CDR2 reads FYNNEI. V was clipped by 8 bases and J by 2 bases, with 13 bases between them. The CDR3 is CASGQLVTYEQYF. The CDR3 bases are TGTGCCAGCGGACAGTTGGTCACCTACGAGCAGTACTTC. The full variable domain, completed using reference TRBV2 and TRBJ2-7, is EPEVTQTPSHQVTQMGQEVILRCVPISNHLYFYWYRQILGQKVEFLVSFYNNEISEKSEIFDDQFSVERPDGSNFTLKIRSTKLEDSAMYFCASGQLVTYEQYFGPGTRLTVT.

CDR3 nucleotide sequence: TGTGCCAGCAGCGTCGGGACAGGGGGGGCCTACGAGCAGTACTTC. It specifies CASSVGTGGAYEQYF. The rearrangement joins TRBV11-2 to TRBJ2-7, with 11 bases lining up with TRBD1. V lost 5 bases, J lost 2 bases, and 5 bases stayed unmatched. CDR3 length: 15 residues. From germline, CDR1 is SGHAT and CDR2 FQNNGV.

The chain employs TRBV5-4 and TRBJ2-3, with a tentative D call TRBD1 (5 bases). Germline CDR1 and CDR2: SGHNT and YYREEE (reference sequence). Trimming shortened V by 2 bases and J by 5 bases, and 9 bases separated the two germline ends. CDR3 length: 13 residues. CDR3 in amino acids: CASSFSGIDTQYF. In DNA, the CDR3 is TGTGCCAGCAGCTTCTCAGGGATAGATACGCAGTATTTT.

A few counts support this clone. Other DNA sequences of this sample code for an identical CDR3. The chain recombines TRBV6-1 with TRBJ2-1; 9 bases fit TRBD2. The CDR3 has 15 amino acids. Losses at the gene ends were 2 bases for V and 4 bases for J; bases not matched to a gene: 3. Per the germline V gene, CDR1 is MNHNS and CDR2 is SASEGT. As DNA, the CDR3 is TGTGCCAGCAGTGAAAGTGCGGGAGGGTACAATGAGCAGTTCTTC. Translation gives CASSESAGGYNEQFF.

The rearrangement joins TRBV6-2 or TRBV6-3 to TRBJ2-7; 10 nucleotides line up with TRBD1. V lost 4 bases and J lost 3; bases outside the gene matches: 3. CDR1 is MNHEY and CDR2 is SVGEGT in the germline V gene. The length of the CDR3 is 14 residues. The CDR3 loop is CASSSGQGSYEQYF. The CDR3 bases are TGTGCCAGCAGTTCGGGACAGGGGAGCTACGAGCAGTACTTC.

The chain uses TRBV29-1 and TRBJ2-1, with 7 bases aligning to TRBD1. Trimming cost V 3 bases and J 15 bases; bases outside gene matches: 11. The germline V gene encodes CDR1 SQVTM and CDR2 ANQGSEA. CDR3 size: 12 residues. The chain's CDR3 is CSVEVGTATVFF. The CDR3 coding sequence is TGCAGCGTTGAGGTAGGGACAGCCACGGTGTTCTTC.

The genes are TRBV18 and TRBJ1-1; TRBD1 might be the D (6 bases). Per germline, CDR1 KGHSH and CDR2 LQKENI. V was cut by 2 bases and J by 1 base, with 8 bases left in between. This CDR3 region has 14 residues. The CDR3 here is CASSPGRGNTEAFF. CDR3 DNA: TGTGCCAGCTCACCAGGCAGGGGGAACACTGAAGCTTTCTTT.

The chain combines TRBV20-1 with TRBJ2-1; D not certain. The germline V gene encodes CDR1 DFQATT and CDR2 SNEGSKA (reference sequence). The CDR3 covers 14 residues. V lost 3 bases and J lost 0, with 9 bases in between. DNA of the CDR3: TGCAGTGCTAGTGCCCTAAGCTCCTACAATGAGCAGTTCTTC. It specifies CSASALSSYNEQFF.

The gene calls are TRBV3-1 (or the pseudogene TRBV3-2) and TRBJ2-5; D gene unclear. Germline V lookup: CDR1 LGHDT, CDR2 YNNKEL (reference sequence). V was trimmed by 1 base and J by 5 bases, leaving 5 bases between them. The CDR3 extends over 12 amino acids. CDR3 protein: CASSQGHETQYF. DNA for the CDR3: TGTGCCAGCAGCCAAGGACATGAGACCCAGTACTTC.